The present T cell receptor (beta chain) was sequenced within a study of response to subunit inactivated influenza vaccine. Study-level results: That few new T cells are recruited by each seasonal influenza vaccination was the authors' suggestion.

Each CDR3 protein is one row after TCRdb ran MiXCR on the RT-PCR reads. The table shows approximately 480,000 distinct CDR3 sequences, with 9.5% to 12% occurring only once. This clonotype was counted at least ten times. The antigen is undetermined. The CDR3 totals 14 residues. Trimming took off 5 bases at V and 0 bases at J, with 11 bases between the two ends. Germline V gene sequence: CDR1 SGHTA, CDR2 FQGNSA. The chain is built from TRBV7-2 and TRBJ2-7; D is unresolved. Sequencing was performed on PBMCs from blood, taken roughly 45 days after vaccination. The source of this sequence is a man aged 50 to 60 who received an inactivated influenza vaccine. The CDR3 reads CASSIGFHSYEQYF. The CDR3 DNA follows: TGTGCCAGCAGCATCGGATTTCACTCCTACGAGCAGTACTTC.